Listed below are T cell receptor beta chains from one sample, sequenced in a study of T cell repertoires in cytomegalovirus infection. TCRdb reprocessed the reads via MiXCR and lists one record per CDR3 protein. The data hold 130,000 or so distinct CDR3 sequences, with 6.5% observed a single time. Specimen: PBMCs. The receptor set was obtained from a human donor in good health (CMV status not recorded). Some clones in this sample may be carry-over from other donors' samples. Both conserved end residues are part of each CDR3. The D gene is left open where the match is weak. The size field is filled for only some rows; it gives once, few, many or a size class.

v_gene,d_gene,abundance,j_gene,CDR3nt,CDR3aa
TRBV5-1,-,many,TRBJ1-1,TGCGCCAGCAGCTCGGATCCCCCCGGGGGTTGGCGTTCGAACACTGAAGCTTTCTTT,CASSSDPPGGWRSNTEAFF
TRBV27,TRBD1,-,TRBJ2-2,TGTGCCAGCAGAGGACAGGGGTTGTTCGGGGAGCTGTTTTTT,CASRGQGLFGELFF
TRBV7-6,-,many,TRBJ2-1,TGTGCCAGCAGCTTAGGGCCGACCAATGAGCAGTTCTTC,CASSLGPTNEQFF
TRBV5-8,TRBD2,-,TRBJ2-3,TGTGCCAGCAGCTTGGATCCCGCGGGGGGGCCAGATACGCAGTATTTT,CASSLDPAGGPDTQYF
TRBV5-1,-,-,TRBJ1-6,TGCGCCAGCAGCTTGGTGCAGGATAATTCACCCCTCCACTTT,CASSLVQDNSPLHF
TRBV20-1,-,many,TRBJ2-7,TGCAGTGCTAGAGGGGTCTCGGACCACGAGCAGTACTTC,CSARGVSDHEQYF
TRBV7-8,-,many,TRBJ2-7,TGTGCCAGCAGCTTCTTACAGGGCGCCACCTACGAGCAGTACTTC,CASSFLQGATYEQYF
TRBV7-2,TRBD1,many,TRBJ1-5,TGTGCCAGCAGCACGAGACAGGGCCATAGCAATCAGCCCCAGCATTTT,CASSTRQGHSNQPQHF
TRBV20-1,TRBD1,many,TRBJ2-7,TGCAGTGTTGACAGGGGAGCCGCCTACGAGCAGTACTTC,CSVDRGAAYEQYF
TRBV19,-,many,TRBJ2-5,TGTGCCAGTAGTATGGTCCGCGGGGGCGGGAGAGAGACCCAGTACTTC,CASSMVRGGGRETQYF
TRBV6-2/TRBV6-3,-,-,TRBJ1-2,TGTGCCAGCACCTCGACCGCCTATGGCTACACCTTC,CASTSTAYGYTF
TRBV20-1,TRBD2,many,TRBJ2-2,TGCAGTGCAACCGCCCTAGCGGGGGGAGGAACCGGGGAGCTGTTTTTT,CSATALAGGGTGELFF
TRBV9,-,-,TRBJ2-1,TGTGCCAGCAGCGTAGGGCCCGTCCCCCCCTACAATGAGCAGTTCTTC,CASSVGPVPPYNEQFF
TRBV5-5,-,many,TRBJ2-3,TGTGCCAGCAGCTTGAATTGGGGGCCGACAGATACGCAGTATTTT,CASSLNWGPTDTQYF
TRBV12-3/TRBV12-4,TRBD1,many,TRBJ2-7,TGTGCCAGCAGTTATCAGGGGGCGAAGAACGAGCAGTACTTC,CASSYQGAKNEQYF
TRBV2,-,-,TRBJ1-2,TGTGCCAGCACTCAGGGGAGTAACTATGGCTACACCTTC,CASTQGSNYGYTF
TRBV7-9,-,many,TRBJ2-3,TGTGCCAGCAGCTTAGCTACAGCTGTGGATACGCAGTATTTT,CASSLATAVDTQYF
TRBV12-3/TRBV12-4,-,many,TRBJ1-3,TGTGCCAGCAGTTCGTACAGGCCTGGGGGGAACTCTGGAAACACCATATATTTT,CASSSYRPGGNSGNTIYF
TRBV19,TRBD1,many,TRBJ2-3,TGTGCCAGTAGTATCGGACAGGGGAGTTCGCTTTTTGGCACAGATACGCAGTATTTT,CASSIGQGSSLFGTDTQYF
TRBV7-2,-,many,TRBJ1-3,TGTGCCAGCAGCATCGGGCGGGGCTCTGGAAACACCATATATTTT,CASSIGRGSGNTIYF
TRBV20-1,TRBD1,few,TRBJ2-3,TGCAGTGGACAGGGCTACGTGGGCACAGATACGCAGTATTTT,CSGQGYVGTDTQYF
TRBV20-1,TRBD1,many,TRBJ1-1,TGCAGTGCTCGACAGGGGGCGCCGAGTGAAGCTTTCTTT,CSARQGAPSEAFF
TRBV10-2,TRBD1,few,TRBJ2-7,TGCGCCAGCAGTGAGAGGGACAGACTACGTTATGAGCAGTACTTC,CASSERDRLRYEQYF
TRBV5-5,-,-,TRBJ2-5,TGTGCCAGCAGCTTTCTTCCAGAAGAGACCCAGTACTTC,CASSFLPEETQYF
TRBV19,TRBD1,many,TRBJ2-5,TGTGCCAGTAGTCGATTAGGACAGGGGGAAGAGACCCAGTACTTC,CASSRLGQGEETQYF
TRBV7-2,-,many,TRBJ1-2,TGTGCCAGCAGCTTAGCGGGCGCGAATGGCTACACCTTC,CASSLAGANGYTF
TRBV7-2,-,many,TRBJ2-7,TGTGCCAGCAGCCGGGGGCAGGTCTCCTACGAGCAGTACTTC,CASSRGQVSYEQYF
TRBV18,-,few,TRBJ1-1,TGTGCCAGCTCACCATCCTTTGACACTGAAGCTTTCTTT,CASSPSFDTEAFF
TRBV7-2,TRBD2,-,TRBJ2-3,TGTGCCAGCAGCTTAGGACGGGGGGGTCGCGATACGCAGTATTTT,CASSLGRGGRDTQYF
TRBV7-8,-,many,TRBJ2-5,TGTGCCAGCAGCTTAGCAGGGGTTGAAGAGACCCAGTACTTC,CASSLAGVEETQYF
TRBV7-2,TRBD2,many,TRBJ2-5,TGTGCCAGCAGCCCGAGGCAGGCTAGCGGAAAAGAGACCCAGTACTTC,CASSPRQASGKETQYF
TRBV5-4,-,-,TRBJ2-1,TGTGCCAGCAGCAGGACGGACAGCCCGAGTGAGCAGTTCTTC,CASSRTDSPSEQFF
TRBV2,TRBD2,-,TRBJ2-7,TGTGCCAGCAGTGCGTCGACTAGCGGGGGGATCGAGCAGTACTTC,CASSASTSGGIEQYF
TRBV5-4,-,many,TRBJ2-5,TGTGCCAGCAGCTTGGGACAACTTCAAGAGACCCAGTACTTC,CASSLGQLQETQYF
TRBV18,-,many,TRBJ2-6,TGTGCCAGCTCACCACGGGGGAAGGCTGGGGCCAACGTCCTGACTTTC,CASSPRGKAGANVLTF
TRBV10-3,-,many,TRBJ2-3,TGTGCCATCAGTGAGAATCCGGGTAGGGGCGCAGATACGCAGTATTTT,CAISENPGRGADTQYF
TRBV7-2,TRBD1,many,TRBJ1-2,TGTGCCAGCAGCTTAGAGGACAGGGGGCGTTGGTATGGCTACACCTTC,CASSLEDRGRWYGYTF
TRBV29-1,-,few,TRBJ1-5,TGCAGCGTTGAACCAGGACCCAATCAGCCCCAGCATTTT,CSVEPGPNQPQHF
TRBV7-2,TRBD1,many,TRBJ2-2,TGTGCCAGCAGCTCCCACAGGGGCACCGGGGAGCTGTTTTTT,CASSSHRGTGELFF
TRBV20-1,-,many,TRBJ2-7,TGCAGTGCTACGTCCGGCACGCTCTACGAGCAGTACTTC,CSATSGTLYEQYF
TRBV6-4,-,many,TRBJ2-3,TGTGCCAGCAGTGTCGAGCAGGCAGATACGCAGTATTTT,CASSVEQADTQYF
TRBV29-1,-,-,TRBJ1-3,TGCAGCGCCATCGGGGGGTCTGGAAACACCATATATTTT,CSAIGGSGNTIYF
TRBV6-1,-,many,TRBJ1-2,TGTGCCAGCAGTCAGAACCAGGGGAACTATGGCTACACCTTC,CASSQNQGNYGYTF
TRBV24-1,-,many,TRBJ2-7,TGTGCCACCAGTGACCGCGGTGCTGCGAGGGAGCAGTACTTC,CATSDRGAAREQYF